These 20 T cell receptor beta chains share one sample of origin, sequenced in a study of blood T cell repertoires in COVID-19. Clones were sequenced by immunoSEQ multiplex PCR, and TCRdb holds only the in-frame ones, with some missing. Among about 230,000 clones listed, 80% to 90% were seen once. Sequences were obtained from PBMCs or T cells enriched from blood (not recorded which). The receptors come from a man aged 18 to 29 who had recovered from COVID-19.

This clone showed up just once. The chain recombines TRBV5-4 with TRBJ2-1; 10 positions agree with TRBD2. The length of the CDR3 is 16 residues. Germline-derived CDR1 and CDR2 are SGHNT and YYREEE (reference sequence). V lost 0 bases to trimming and J lost 3 bases; unmatched junction nucleotides: 3. The chain's CDR3 is CASSLEGTSVYNEQFF. The CDR3, as DNA: TGTGCCAGCAGCTTGGAGGGGACTAGCGTCTACAATGAGCAGTTCTTC.

The J gene is TRBJ1-2, the V gene TRBV6-6; D may be TRBD1 (6 bases). V was shortened by 0 bases and J by 6 bases, with 14 bases between the two germline ends. This CDR3 is 15 amino acids long. The germline V gene encodes CDR1 MNHNY and CDR2 SVGAGI (reference sequence). For the CDR3, the DNA is TGTGCCAGCAGTTACTCGGCCGCGGGGGCAGATGGCTACACCTTC. Amino acid sequence: CASSYSAAGADGYTF.

This clone was found a few times. This chain uses TRBV5-5 with TRBJ2-2, with D unresolved. Trimming left V 2 bases short and J 3 bases short, with 11 bases between. Germline CDR1 and CDR2: SGHKS and YYEKEE (reference sequence). This CDR3 comprises 15 residues. CDR3 loop: CASSFRISDTGELFF. CDR3 in DNA: TGTGCCAGCAGCTTTAGAATCTCGGACACCGGGGAGCTGTTTTTT.

This clone came up once. This chain connects TRBV11-2 to TRBJ1-1; maybe TRBD1 (6 bases). Per the germline V gene, CDR1 is SGHAT and CDR2 is FQNNGV. V shed 1 base and J shed 2 bases, with 8 bases lying between them. The CDR3 sequence is 14 residues long. The CDR3 loop is CASSLGTANTEAFF. In DNA, the CDR3 is TGTGCCAGCAGCTTAGGGACAGCAAACACTGAAGCTTTCTTT.

V usage is TRBV18 and J usage is TRBJ1-2; D call uncertain. The germline V gene encodes CDR1 KGHSH and CDR2 LQKENI. Trimming stripped 5 bases from V and 5 bases from J, with 21 bases between. The CDR3 covers 16 residues. The CDR3 nucleotides are TGTGCCAGCTCAGAAAAACGGCGCGGCGGAGTATATGGCTACACCTTC. It specifies CASSEKRRGGVYGYTF. Full variable domain (outside the CDR3, taken from reference TRBV18 and TRBJ1-2): NAGVMQNPRHLVRRRGQEARLRCSPMKGHSHVYWYRQLPEEGLKFMVYLQKENIIDESGMPKERFSAEFPKEGPSILRIQQVVRGDSAAYFCASSEKRRGGVYGYTFGSGTRLTVV.

The rearrangement uses TRBV27 and TRBJ2-7, with 9 bases identical to TRBD1. V lost 5 bases, J lost 3 bases, and 8 bases stayed unmatched. The CDR3 is made up of 15 amino acids. Germline-derived CDR1 and CDR2 are MNHEY and SMNVEV (reference sequence). In DNA form, the CDR3 reads TGTGCCAGCAGTACCTCAACAGGGGGCGTCTACGAGCAGTACTTC. Translated, it gives CASSTSTGGVYEQYF.

This rearrangement joins TRBV11-3 to TRBJ2-1; TRBD1 agrees at 8 bases. V gave up 8 bases and J gave up 3 bases; unmatched junction bases: 9. Germline V lookup: CDR1 SGHNT, CDR2 YENEEA. CDR3 length equals 15 residues. Here the CDR3 reads CASGPPGGSYNEQFF. Here the CDR3 DNA reads TGTGCCAGCGGTCCCCCAGGGGGCAGCTACAATGAGCAGTTCTTC.

The chain employs TRBV6-5 and TRBJ2-5; D remains ambiguous. Germline CDR1 is MNHEY and CDR2 is SVGAGI. V lost 6 bases to trimming and J lost 3 bases, with 8 bases between them. There are 12 residues in the CDR3. The CDR3 sequence is CASRPEKETQYF. The CDR3, as DNA: TGTGCCAGCAGGCCCGAGAAAGAGACCCAGTACTTC.

The chain links TRBV12-1 to TRBJ2-6; whether TRBD1, the table's D call, matches the DNA was not checked. TRBV12-1 is annotated as a pseudogene. The CDR3 runs to 18 residues. The CDR3 DNA follows: TGTGCCAGCAGCCTAGGACAGTTGTACGACTCTGGGGCCAACGTCCTGACTTTC. The encoded protein is CASSLGQLYDSGANVLTF.

J is TRBJ2-5 and V is TRBV9; 7 bases match TRBD2. This CDR3 is built from 16 residues. Trimming removed 0 bases from V and 1 base from J; junction bases left unmatched: 6. CDR1 is SGDLS and CDR2 is YYNGEE in the germline V gene. The CDR3 sequence is CASSVGPSGIQETQYF. The CDR3, as DNA: TGTGCCAGCAGCGTAGGGCCTAGCGGAATCCAAGAGACCCAGTACTTC.

The chain is built from TRBV19 and TRBJ2-2; TRBD1 is a possible D gene (6 bases). The germline V and J ends were trimmed by 5 bases and 8 bases, with 15 bases remaining between them. Germline V gene data show CDR1 as LNHDA and CDR2 as SQIVND (reference sequence). The CDR3 contains 14 residues. CDR3 region: CASSQQGKIGELFF. The CDR3 coding sequence is TGTGCCAGTAGTCAGCAGGGGAAAATAGGGGAGCTGTTTTTT.

The chain joins TRBV5-6 to TRBJ1-2, with TRBD1 matching over 7 bases. The CDR3 length is 18 residues. V was clipped by 5 bases and J by 4 bases; unmatched bases: 20. Looked up from germline, CDR1 is SGHDT and CDR2 is YYEEEE. CDR3 sequence reads: CASRRPDEDRAYPYGYTF. The DNA for the CDR3 is TGTGCCAGCAGGCGCCCAGACGAAGACAGGGCCTACCCCTATGGCTACACCTTC.

The chain employs TRBV30 and TRBJ1-1, with D perhaps TRBD1 (5 bases). The V end lost 5 bases, the J end lost 5 bases, and 9 bases lay between the germline ends. The CDR3 contains 11 residues. The V gene's germline CDR1 is GTSNPN and CDR2 SVGIG (reference sequence). The CDR3 region is CAWGQGTEAFF. Written as DNA, the CDR3 is TGTGCCTGGGGGCAGGGTACTGAAGCTTTCTTT.

This clone was detected once. V and J are TRBV6-4 and TRBJ2-7, with 7 positions matching TRBD2. V was clipped by 9 bases and J by 5 bases; unmatched bases: 10. The CDR3 covers 13 residues. The germline V gene encodes CDR1 MRHNA and CDR2 SNTAGT. As DNA, the CDR3 is TGTGCCAGGGCGGCGCGGGAGTCCCACGAGCAGTACTTC. Its translation is CARAARESHEQYF.

Comment on this clone: Other nucleotide sequences from this sample produce the same CDR3. The V call is TRBV5-1, the J call TRBJ1-1, with no clear D. The germline V gene has CDR1 SGHRS and CDR2 YFSETQ. The CDR3 runs 14 residues. V gave up 1 base and J gave up 0 bases, with 7 bases separating them. The CDR3 loop is CASSLLSLNTEAFF. The CDR3 nucleotides are TGCGCCAGCAGCTTGTTAAGCCTGAACACTGAAGCTTTCTTT.

This clone was picked up one time. In DNA, the CDR3 is TGTGCCAGCAGCCGCGGGACCTATCAGCCCCAGCATTTT. It is translated as CASSRGTYQPQHF. The V call is TRBV4-2, the J call TRBJ1-5; a weak D match, TRBD1 (5 bases). The CDR3 consists of 13 residues. The germline V gene has CDR1 LGHNA and CDR2 YNFKEQ. The germline V and J ends were trimmed by 4 bases and 5 bases, with 9 bases remaining between them.

The V and J genes are TRBV14 and TRBJ2-1, with 8 bases that match TRBD2. The germline CDR1 and CDR2 sequences are SGHDN and FVKESK. This CDR3 is built from 13 residues. J was trimmed by 9 bases and V by 5 bases; bases with no gene match: 6. The CDR3 nucleotides read TGTGCCAGCAGCGCCGGGGGGGCTGGTGAGCAGTTCTTC. As protein: CASSAGGAGEQFF. The entire variable domain, with the rest obtained from reference TRBV14 and TRBJ2-1, is as follows: EAGVTQFPSHSVIEKGQTVTLRCDPISGHDNLYWYRRVMGKEIKFLLHFVKESKQDESGMPNNRFLAERTGGTYSTLKVQPAELEDSGVYFCASSAGGAGEQFFGPGTRLTVL.

CDR3 nucleotides: TGTGCCAGCAGCTTTACACAGGGGATCGGCGAGCAGTTCTTC. Translated, it gives CASSFTQGIGEQFF. This chain joins TRBV11-3 and TRBJ2-1; TRBD1 matches 7 bases. Germline V lookup: CDR1 SGHNT, CDR2 YENEEA. The CDR3 has 14 residues. The trim removed 3 bases at V and 10 bases at J, leaving 9 bases unmatched.

The chain couples TRBV19 to TRBJ2-5; D unclear. The germline V gene has CDR1 LNHDA and CDR2 SQIVND (reference sequence). The CDR3 spans 13 residues. V was trimmed by 3 bases and J by 2 bases, leaving 7 bases between them. Written as DNA, the CDR3 is TGTGCCAGTAGTATCACAAATCAAGAGACCCAGTACTTC. As protein: CASSITNQETQYF.

The chain joins TRBV6-5 to TRBJ1-1; D possibly corresponds to TRBD1 (6 bases). The germline gives CDR1 MNHEY, CDR2 SVGAGI. With 1 base removed from V and 1 base from J, the gap between germline ends came to 10 bases. This CDR3 region has 15 residues. CDR3 coding DNA: TGTGCCAGCAGTTACTGGGGACAACCGAACACTGAAGCTTTCTTT. Encoded protein: CASSYWGQPNTEAFF.